A single sample gave rise to the 10 T cell receptor beta chains below, sequenced in a study of early T cells in non-severe SARS-CoV-2 infection. MiXCR was run by TCRdb on the 5' RACE reads, yielding one entry per CDR3 protein. The table shows around 33,000 distinct CDR3 sequences, with more than 5% occurring only once. What was sequenced was whole blood. Receptor source: an adult who was a healthcare worker with PCR-confirmed SARS-CoV-2 infection or an uninfected control (not recorded which).

The sample holds many counts of this clonotype. The chain carries TRBV12-3 or TRBV12-4 and TRBJ2-2; 8 bases fit TRBD1. Unmatched junction bases numbered 10, after V lost 6 bases and J lost 4 bases. This CDR3 is built from 16 residues. Written as DNA, the CDR3 is TGTGCCAGCAGCAAAACGTACAGGGGGTTCACCGGGGAGCTGTTTTTT. Translated: CASSKTYRGFTGELFF.

This clonotype was observed at least ten times. The rearrangement links TRBV7-2 to TRBJ2-3; 8 bases map to TRBD2. V gave up 4 bases and J gave up 2 bases; unmatched junction bases: 8. Germline values: CDR1 SGHTA, CDR2 FQGNSA. This CDR3 is 16 amino acids long. CDR3 nucleotide sequence: TGTGCCAGCAGCTCCCTGACTAGCGCTAACACAGATACGCAGTATTTT. Translated, it gives CASSSLTSANTDTQYF.

In this sample, this clonotype turned up many times. This chain joins TRBV27 and TRBJ2-5; D may correspond to TRBD1 or TRBD2 (5 bases each). V was cut by 4 bases and J by 5 bases, with 8 bases left in between. The CDR3 contains 12 residues. Germline values: CDR1 MNHEY, CDR2 SMNVEV (reference sequence). The CDR3 loop is CASSSGTETQYF. CDR3 in DNA: TGTGCCAGCAGTTCTGGGACGGAGACCCAGTACTTC.

For this clonotype: A read error may explain this, as a much larger clone is one base away. The gene calls are TRBV3-1 and TRBJ2-1; 7 positions match TRBD2. This CDR3 is built from 15 residues. In germline, CDR1 is LGHDT, CDR2 YNNKEL (reference sequence). In DNA form, the CDR3 reads TGTGTCAGCAGCCAAGATGTTCTAGCGGCCAATGAGCAGTTCTTC. This gives the protein CVSSQDVLAANEQFF.

There are a few counts of this clonotype. This chain joins TRBV6-6 and TRBJ2-3; 8 positions match TRBD2. Per germline, CDR1 MNHNY and CDR2 SVGAGI (reference sequence). The ends lost 9 bases at V and 4 bases at J; junction bases unmatched: 12. This CDR3 is 15 amino acids long. CDR3 DNA sequence: TGTGCCAGTACCAAACTAGCGGAGGGGCCAGATACGCAGTATTTT. As protein: CASTKLAEGPDTQYF.

This clonotype was counted at least ten times. V usage is TRBV20-1 and J usage is TRBJ1-2; 7 bases agree with TRBD1. V was clipped by 3 bases and J by 5 bases; unmatched bases: 6. The V gene's germline CDR1 is DFQATT and CDR2 SNEGSKA (reference sequence). CDR3 length: 13 residues. The CDR3 spells CSARETGAYGYTF. Written as DNA, the CDR3 is TGCAGTGCTAGGGAAACAGGGGCTTATGGCTACACCTTC.

This clonotype was recorded many times. The chain links TRBV12-3 or TRBV12-4 to TRBJ2-7; no definite D call. CDR3 length: 13 residues. V shed 1 base and J shed 2 bases, with 6 bases lying between them. The CDR3 here is CASSLGAAYEQYF. Here the CDR3 DNA reads TGTGCCAGCAGTTTAGGTGCAGCCTACGAGCAGTACTTC.

By its share, this clonotype is medium-sized. The chain couples TRBV6-4 to TRBJ2-3; 10 nucleotides match TRBD1. The CDR3 sequence is 14 residues long. The V gene's germline CDR1 is MRHNA and CDR2 SNTAGT. Germline trimming cut 2 bases from V and 4 bases from J; bases unmatched to any gene: 0. The CDR3 region is CASSDGQGADTQYF. CDR3 DNA sequence: TGTGCCAGCAGTGACGGACAGGGGGCAGATACGCAGTATTTT.

At least ten counts were recorded for this clonotype. This CDR3 is CASSPFQADHSNQPQHF. The CDR3 DNA reads as TGTGCCAGCAGCCCCTTCCAGGCAGACCATAGCAATCAGCCCCAGCATTTT. The rearrangement uses TRBV12-3 or TRBV12-4 and TRBJ1-5, with unresolved D. There are 17 residues in the CDR3. The V end was cut by 6 bases, the J end by 0 bases, with 18 bases between.

This clonotype was recorded many times. The V and J genes are TRBV12-5 and TRBJ1-5; tentative D call: TRBD1 (5 bases). Germline CDR1 is LGHNT and CDR2 is FRNRAP. The CDR3 is 12 amino acids. V was trimmed by 7 bases and J by 11 bases, leaving 15 bases between them. The CDR3 DNA reads as TGTGCTAGTGAACCCCCCTCGGGGGCCCAGCATTTT. This sequence encodes CASEPPSGAQHF.